The entry that follows covers one T cell receptor beta chain sequence. The data stem from a study of control samples from healthy donors and cancer patients. Assay: immunoSEQ multiplex PCR; the TCRdb copy retains only in-frame clones and omits some. The sample lists approximately 70,000 clones; roughly nine tenths were seen once. CDR3 length: 12 residues. V shed 3 bases and J shed 7 bases, with 10 bases lying between them. Germline V lookup: CDR1 SGHKS, CDR2 YYEKEE (reference sequence). The origin of this receptor is a man aged 55 to 70 with lung cancer. The V and J genes are TRBV5-5 and TRBJ1-2, with unresolved D. Sequenced: PBMCs. For the CDR3, the DNA is TGTGCCAGCAGCTCTGAGGTCGGTGGCTACACCTTC. Protein sequence: CASSSEVGGYTF.